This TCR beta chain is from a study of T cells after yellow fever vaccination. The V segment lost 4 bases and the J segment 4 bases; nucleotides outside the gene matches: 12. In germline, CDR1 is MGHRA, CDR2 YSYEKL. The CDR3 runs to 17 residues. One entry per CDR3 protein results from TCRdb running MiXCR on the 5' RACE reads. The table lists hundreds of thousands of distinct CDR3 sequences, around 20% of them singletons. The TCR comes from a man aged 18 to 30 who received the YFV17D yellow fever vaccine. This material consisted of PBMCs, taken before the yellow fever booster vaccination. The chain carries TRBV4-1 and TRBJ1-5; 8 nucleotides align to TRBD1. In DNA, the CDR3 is TGCGCCAGCAGCCCAAGATCCGGACAGGGAGGGAATCAGCCCCAGCATTTT. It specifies CASSPRSGQGGNQPQHF.